The rows below give T cell receptor beta chains drawn from one sample of a study of cytomegalovirus exposure and HLA in healthy donors. TCRdb's copy holds only in-frame clones and misses some; the assay was immunoSEQ multiplex PCR. The sample holds 160,000 or so clones, roughly 80% seen once. The sequenced sample was PBMCs. Receptor source: a woman in her fifties or sixties in good health and CMV-seronegative. The CDR3 runs from the conserved cysteine through the conserved F or W. D genes are given only for firm matches. Only some rows state a clone size, as once, few, many or a class for expanded clones.

TRBJ1-1 | once | TRBV6-5 | TRBD1 | TGTGCCAGCAGCTGGGGACAGGGAGGAGACACTGAAGCTTTCTTT | CASSWGQGGDTEAFF
TRBJ2-5 | few | TRBV19 | NA | TGTGCCAGTAGCAGGGGACGGCTAGAGACCCAGTACTTC | CASSRGRLETQYF
TRBJ1-1 | NA | TRBV5-4 | NA | TGTGCCAGCAGCCCCAGTATGAACACTGAAGCTTTCTTT | CASSPSMNTEAFF
TRBJ2-2 | few | TRBV5-1 | NA | TGCGCCAGCAGCCCCGGGTCAATACATATTAACACCGGGGAGCTGTTTTTT | CASSPGSIHINTGELFF
TRBJ1-1 | NA | TRBV10-3 | TRBD1 | TGTGCCATCAGTGACCGGGACAGGGGAACTGAAGCTTTCTTT | CAISDRDRGTEAFF
TRBJ2-7 | NA | TRBV5-4 | TRBD1 | TGTGCCAGCAGCTTTGAGACAGGGGGCGGGGAGTACTTC | CASSFETGGGEYF
TRBJ2-3 | once | TRBV2 | NA | TGTGCCAGCAGTGTCGTCCGCGCGCAGTATTTT | CASSVVRAQYF
TRBJ2-7 | NA | TRBV29-1 | TRBD1 | TGCAGCGTTCGCACACGACAGGGTACGGGCGAGCAGTACTTC | CSVRTRQGTGEQYF
TRBJ2-7 | NA | TRBV19 | TRBD1 | TGTGCCAGTAGTCATCGGACAGGGCTCAACGAGCAGTACTTC | CASSHRTGLNEQYF
TRBJ2-1 | NA | TRBV19 | TRBD1 | TGTGCCAGTAGTATAGTTGGGACAGGGGTCCACAATGAGCAGTTCTTC | CASSIVGTGVHNEQFF
TRBJ2-7 | NA | TRBV6-6 | NA | TGTGCCAGCAGTTACGCAGGGGGGAACCCAGGCGGCGAGCAGTACTTC | CASSYAGGNPGGEQYF
TRBJ2-5 | once | TRBV2 | TRBD2 | TGTGCCAGCAGTGTGTATTTGCGGGAGCAAGAGACCCAGTACTTC | CASSVYLREQETQYF
TRBJ2-1 | NA | TRBV4-1 | NA | TGCGCCAGCAGCCAAGGGGGTCGGGGTAGGACCTACAATGAGCAGTTCTTC | CASSQGGRGRTYNEQFF
TRBJ1-2 | NA | TRBV11-1 | NA | TGTGCCAGCAGCCGCAACAGCGGATTAAACTATGGCTACACCTTC | CASSRNSGLNYGYTF
TRBJ2-1 | NA | TRBV9 | TRBD1 | TGTGCCAGCAGCGACCGGGACAGGGCCTATGAGCAGTTCTTC | CASSDRDRAYEQFF
TRBJ1-2 | NA | TRBV7-8 | TRBD1 | TGTGCCAGCAGCCCCAAGACAGGGCCAGGGGACTATGGCTACACCTTC | CASSPKTGPGDYGYTF
TRBJ1-2 | NA | TRBV7-9 | NA | TGTGCCAGCAGCCCCCGGGCGGGGAATGGCTACACCTTC | CASSPRAGNGYTF
TRBJ2-4 | NA | TRBV19 | NA | TGTGCCAGTAGACGCACAGGATTAGCCAAAAACATTCAGTACTTC | CASRRTGLAKNIQYF
TRBJ2-3 | once | TRBV28 | TRBD2 | TGTGCCAGCAGTCAAAGAGCGGGGAGAAGCACAGATACGCAGTATTTT | CASSQRAGRSTDTQYF
TRBJ2-7 | NA | TRBV27 | NA | TGTGCCAGCAGTTTATCGCGGCGGGACTTAGTCTCCTACGAGCAGTACTTC | CASSLSRRDLVSYEQYF
TRBJ2-7 | NA | TRBV7-9 | TRBD2 | TGTGCCAGCAGCTCTACTAGCGGGAGTTACTCCGAGCAGTACTTC | CASSSTSGSYSEQYF
TRBJ2-1 | once | TRBV29-1 | TRBD2 | TGCAGCGTTGCCCTTGGAGCTAGCGGGAGGCATGAGCAGTTCTTC | CSVALGASGRHEQFF
TRBJ2-1 | NA | TRBV7-6 | NA | TGTGCCAGCAGCTTAGACGACTCGTTTTACAATGAGCAGTTCTTC | CASSLDDSFYNEQFF
TRBJ2-3 | NA | TRBV7-9 | NA | TGTGCCAGCAGTTCAGATAAACCAAGAGGGACAGATACGCAGTATTTT | CASSSDKPRGTDTQYF